This T cell receptor (beta chain) originates from a study of response to subunit inactivated influenza vaccine. Study-wide points: New T cells are recruited in small numbers by each seasonal influenza vaccination, according to the authors' suggestion.

MiXCR, run by TCRdb on the RT-PCR reads, gives a single entry per CDR3 protein. The repertoire consists of about 650,000 distinct CDR3 sequences, with approximately 14% occurring once and the leading ten covering 7.5% to 8%. The V segment lost 6 bases and the J segment 7 bases; nucleotides outside the gene matches: 18. CDR3 length: 17 amino acids. CDR1 and CDR2 from the germline V gene are MNHEY and SVGEGT. This clonotype was seen a few times. Its cognate antigen is unknown. The genes are TRBV6-2 or TRBV6-3 and TRBJ2-1; TRBD2 matches 7 bases. This receptor was identified in a man over 45 who received an inactivated influenza vaccine. Sample: PBMCs from blood, taken 14 to 15 days before vaccination. The DNA for the CDR3 is TGTGCCAGCAGCCCCCCAGCGGGATCAGTGGCGAGTAATGAGCAGTTCTTC. Its translation: CASSPPAGSVASNEQFF.